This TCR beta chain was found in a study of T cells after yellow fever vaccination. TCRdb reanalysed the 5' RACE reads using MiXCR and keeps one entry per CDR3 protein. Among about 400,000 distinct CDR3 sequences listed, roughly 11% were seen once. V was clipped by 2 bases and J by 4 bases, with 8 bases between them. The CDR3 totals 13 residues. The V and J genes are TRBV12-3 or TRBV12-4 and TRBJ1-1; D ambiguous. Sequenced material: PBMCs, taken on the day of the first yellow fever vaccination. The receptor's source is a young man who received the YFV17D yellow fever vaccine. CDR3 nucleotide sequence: TGTGCCAGCAGTTTACTGAGTGGCACTGAAGCTTTCTTT. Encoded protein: CASSLLSGTEAFF.